This TCR beta chain was recovered during a study of T cells in Graves' hyperthyroidism and ophthalmopathy. The overall study: Peripheral blood collection took place at initial diagnosis, before any treatment. The study's findings and limits: The blood repertoire included most of the expanded thyroid clonotypes above 0.001.

The germline V gene encodes CDR1 SEHNR and CDR2 FQNEAQ (reference sequence). V was clipped by 3 bases and J by 3 bases; unmatched bases: 6. The CDR3 runs 16 residues. Thyroid ultrasound, orbital computed tomography, clinical symptoms, and serum thyroxine and TRAb underpinned diagnoses. 9 to 10 ml fresh peripheral blood yielded the PBMCs. On this clonotype itself: Its antigen remains unknown.

RNA transcripts provided the source from which TCR beta CDR3 regions were amplified. A set of HTBI primers served as the primers for a first-round RT-PCR of the TCR CDR3. TCRdb reprocessed the multiplex PCR reads with MiXCR, giving one entry per CDR3 protein. The table has roughly 700,000 distinct CDR3 sequences, over 35% seen once. The sequencing sample was made of blood. This receptor was identified in a woman between 40 and 55 years old with Graves' hyperthyroidism. This chain uses TRBV7-9 with TRBJ2-2; 8 bases align to TRBD2. The CDR3 protein is CASSFNSGDYTGELFF. The CDR3 nucleotides read TGTGCCAGCAGCTTTAATAGCGGGGATTACACCGGGGAGCTGTTTTTT.